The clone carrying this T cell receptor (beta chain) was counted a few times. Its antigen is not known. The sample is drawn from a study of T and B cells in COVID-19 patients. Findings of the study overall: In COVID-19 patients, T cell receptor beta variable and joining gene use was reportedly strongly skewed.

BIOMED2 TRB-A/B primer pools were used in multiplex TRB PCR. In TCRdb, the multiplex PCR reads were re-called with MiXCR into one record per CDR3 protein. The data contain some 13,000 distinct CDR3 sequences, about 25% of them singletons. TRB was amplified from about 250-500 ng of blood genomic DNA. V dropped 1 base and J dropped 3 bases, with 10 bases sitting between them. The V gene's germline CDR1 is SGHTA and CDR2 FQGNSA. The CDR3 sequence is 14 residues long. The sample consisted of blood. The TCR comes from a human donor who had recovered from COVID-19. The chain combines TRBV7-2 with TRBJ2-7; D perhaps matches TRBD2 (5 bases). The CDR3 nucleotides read TGTGCCAGCAGCTTAGGTGGGAGAGACTACGAGCAGTACTTC. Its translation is CASSLGGRDYEQYF.